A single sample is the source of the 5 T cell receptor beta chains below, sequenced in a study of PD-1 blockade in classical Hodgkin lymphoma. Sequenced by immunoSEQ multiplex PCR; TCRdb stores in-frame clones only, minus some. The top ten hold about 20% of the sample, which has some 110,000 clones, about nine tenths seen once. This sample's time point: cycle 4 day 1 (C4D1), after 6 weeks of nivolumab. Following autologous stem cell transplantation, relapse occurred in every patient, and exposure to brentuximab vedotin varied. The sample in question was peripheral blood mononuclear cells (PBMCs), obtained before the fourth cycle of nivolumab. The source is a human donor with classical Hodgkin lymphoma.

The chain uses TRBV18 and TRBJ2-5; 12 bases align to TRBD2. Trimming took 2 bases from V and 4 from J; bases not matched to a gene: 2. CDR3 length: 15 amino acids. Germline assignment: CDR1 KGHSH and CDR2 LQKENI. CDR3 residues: CASSPALAGGETQYF. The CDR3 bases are TGTGCCAGCTCACCAGCACTAGCGGGAGGAGAGACCCAGTACTTC. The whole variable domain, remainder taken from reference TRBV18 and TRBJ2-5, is NAGVMQNPRHLVRRRGQEARLRCSPMKGHSHVYWYRQLPEEGLKFMVYLQKENIIDESGMPKERFSAEFPKEGPSILRIQQVVRGDSAAYFCASSPALAGGETQYFGPGTRLLVL.

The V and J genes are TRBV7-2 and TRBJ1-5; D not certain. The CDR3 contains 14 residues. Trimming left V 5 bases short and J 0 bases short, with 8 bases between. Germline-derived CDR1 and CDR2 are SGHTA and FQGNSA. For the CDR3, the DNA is TGTGCCAGCAGCCCGGGTTATAGCAATCAGCCCCAGCATTTT. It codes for CASSPGYSNQPQHF.

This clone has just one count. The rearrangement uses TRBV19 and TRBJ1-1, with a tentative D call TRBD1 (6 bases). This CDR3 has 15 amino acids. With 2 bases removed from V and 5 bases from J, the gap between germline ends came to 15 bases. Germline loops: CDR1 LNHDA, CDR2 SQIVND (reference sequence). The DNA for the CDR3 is TGTGCCAGTAGTATATTAGCTCTGAGGGGGACTGAAGCTTTCTTT. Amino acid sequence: CASSILALRGTEAFF.

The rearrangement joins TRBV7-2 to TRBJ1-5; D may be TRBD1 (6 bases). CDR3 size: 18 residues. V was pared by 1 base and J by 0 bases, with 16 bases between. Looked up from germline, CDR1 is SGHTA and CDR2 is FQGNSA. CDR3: CASSLVPNRADSNQPQHF. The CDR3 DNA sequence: TGTGCCAGCAGCTTAGTCCCTAACAGGGCTGATAGCAATCAGCCCCAGCATTTT. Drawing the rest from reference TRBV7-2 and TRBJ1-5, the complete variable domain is GAGVSQSPSNKVTEKGKDVELRCDPISGHTALYWYRQSLGQGLEFLIYFQGNSAPDKSGLPSDRFSAERTGGSVSTLTIQRTQQEDSAVYLCASSLVPNRADSNQPQHFGDGTRLSIL.

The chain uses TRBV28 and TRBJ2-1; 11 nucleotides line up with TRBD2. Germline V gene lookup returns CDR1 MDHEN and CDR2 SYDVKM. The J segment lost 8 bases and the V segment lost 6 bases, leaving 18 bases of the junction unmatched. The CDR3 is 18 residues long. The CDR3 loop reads CASSPGWLAGGSGDEQFF. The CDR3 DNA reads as TGTGCCAGCAGCCCCGGGTGGCTAGCGGGAGGATCCGGCGATGAGCAGTTCTTC.